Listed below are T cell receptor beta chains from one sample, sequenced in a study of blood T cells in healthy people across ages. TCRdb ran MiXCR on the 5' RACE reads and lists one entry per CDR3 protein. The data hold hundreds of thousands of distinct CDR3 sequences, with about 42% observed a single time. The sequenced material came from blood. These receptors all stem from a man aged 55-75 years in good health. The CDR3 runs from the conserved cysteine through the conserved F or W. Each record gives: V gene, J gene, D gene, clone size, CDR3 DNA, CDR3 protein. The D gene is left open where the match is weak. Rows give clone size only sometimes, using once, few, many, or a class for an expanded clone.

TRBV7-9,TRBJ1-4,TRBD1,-,TGTGCCAGCAGCCACCTAGGGGACAGCAATGAAAAACTGTTTTTT,CASSHLGDSNEKLFF
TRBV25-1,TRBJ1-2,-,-,TGTGCCAGCAGTGAATTCTACGCACAGCTTACTGGCTACACCTTC,CASSEFYAQLTGYTF
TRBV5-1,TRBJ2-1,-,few,TGCGCCAGTAAAGGCTACTTATCCTACAATGAGCAGTTCTTC,CASKGYLSYNEQFF
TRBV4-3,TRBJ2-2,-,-,TGCGCCAGCAGCCAAGGGACAGTTGATTACACCGGGGAGCTGTTTTTT,CASSQGTVDYTGELFF
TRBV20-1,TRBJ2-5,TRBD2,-,TGCAGTGCGCACGGGGGGTCGGAGACCCAGTACTTC,CSAHGGSETQYF
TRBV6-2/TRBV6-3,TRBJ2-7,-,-,TGTGCCAGCAGAGAGACAGATGCCTACGAGCAGTACTTC,CASRETDAYEQYF
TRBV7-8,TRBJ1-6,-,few,TGTGCCAGCAGCCCTAGTCGACCTTTGACGTATTCACCCCTCCACTTT,CASSPSRPLTYSPLHF
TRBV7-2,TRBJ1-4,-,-,TGTGCCAGCAGCTGGCGGATAAAGACAGGTTCTAATGAAAAACTGTTTTTT,CASSWRIKTGSNEKLFF
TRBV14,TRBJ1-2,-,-,TGTGCCAGCAGAGATGGACAGAACTATGGCTACACCTTC,CASRDGQNYGYTF
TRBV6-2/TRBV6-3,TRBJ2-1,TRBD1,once,TGTGCCAGCAGGCCGGGACAGGGGGCAGGCGAGCAGTTCTTC,CASRPGQGAGEQFF
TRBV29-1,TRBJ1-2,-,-,TGCAGCGTCACCGGGACTCCGCAGGGCTACACCTTC,CSVTGTPQGYTF
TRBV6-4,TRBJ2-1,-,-,TGTGCCAGCAGCGTCCCCTGGGGGGGCTCCAATGAGCAGTTCTTC,CASSVPWGGSNEQFF
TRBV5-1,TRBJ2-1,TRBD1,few,TGCGCCAGCAGCTTGAATGGACAGGGCCACAATGAGCAGTTCTTC,CASSLNGQGHNEQFF
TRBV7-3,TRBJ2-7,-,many,TGTGCCAGCAGCTTAACGGCAGGGCCACTTGACGAGCAGTACTTC,CASSLTAGPLDEQYF
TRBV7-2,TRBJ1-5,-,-,TGTGCCAGCAGCTCCGGTTCCGGGCTTGGGCAGCCCCAGCATTTT,CASSSGSGLGQPQHF
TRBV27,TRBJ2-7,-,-,TGTGCCAGCACCCCTATAGGAAAGGATACAGGGATCTACGAGCAGTACTTC,CASTPIGKDTGIYEQYF
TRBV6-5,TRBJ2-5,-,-,TGTGCCAGCACCCAAGACCCTCGGCGTGGGACCCAGTACTTC,CASTQDPRRGTQYF
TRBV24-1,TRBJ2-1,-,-,TGTGCCACCAGTGATTATACAGGGTACAATGAGCAGTTCTTC,CATSDYTGYNEQFF
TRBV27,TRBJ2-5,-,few,TGTGCCAGCAAGGAGGGGAACCAAGAGACCCAGTACTTC,CASKEGNQETQYF
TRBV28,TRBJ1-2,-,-,TGTGCCAGCAGTTTCGTGGGGGGCAGGCGGAACTATGGCTACACCTTC,CASSFVGGRRNYGYTF
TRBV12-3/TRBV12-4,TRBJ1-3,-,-,TGTGCCAGCGGGCCTAGCTCTGGAAACACCATATATTTT,CASGPSSGNTIYF
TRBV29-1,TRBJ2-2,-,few,TGCAGCGCCGACCAGGGCACCGGGGAGCTGTTTTTT,CSADQGTGELFF
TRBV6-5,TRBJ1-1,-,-,TGTGCCAGCAGTTTCATGGGCCCGGGAGATCTAGGCACTGAAGCTTTCTTT,CASSFMGPGDLGTEAFF
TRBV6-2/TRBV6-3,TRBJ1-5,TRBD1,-,TGTGCCAGCAGTTCTAACAGGGGATCCACCGGATGGAGCAATCAGCCCCAGCATTTT,CASSSNRGSTGWSNQPQHF
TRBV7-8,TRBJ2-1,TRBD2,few,TGTGCCAGCAGCTCGATGCGCGGGGGGGCGAATGAGCAGTTCTTC,CASSSMRGGANEQFF
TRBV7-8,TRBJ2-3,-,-,TGTGCCAGCAGCCCCTCTGGGACTCGGAGGGATACGCAGTATTTT,CASSPSGTRRDTQYF
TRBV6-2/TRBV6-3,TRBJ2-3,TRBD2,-,TGTGCCAGCAGTTACGAGGGACTAGTCACAGATGCGCAGTATTTT,CASSYEGLVTDAQYF
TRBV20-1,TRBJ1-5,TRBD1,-,TGCAGTGCTACTTTAAACAGGGGACGGAATCAGCCCCAGCATTTT,CSATLNRGRNQPQHF
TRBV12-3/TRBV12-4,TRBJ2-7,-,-,TGTGCCAGCGGTCAACCAACAGGGAACTCCTACGAGCAGTACTTC,CASGQPTGNSYEQYF
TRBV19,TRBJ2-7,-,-,TGTGCCAGTAGCACCCGCGGACTTTCCAGCGAGCAGTACTTC,CASSTRGLSSEQYF
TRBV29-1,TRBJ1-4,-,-,TGCAGCGTCGGATTTGGACGGAATAAAAAACTGTTTTTT,CSVGFGRNKKLFF
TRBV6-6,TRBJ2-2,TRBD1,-,TGTGCCAGCACCCGAGGAGGGGACAGGCCCGCCGGGGAGCTGTTTTTT,CASTRGGDRPAGELFF
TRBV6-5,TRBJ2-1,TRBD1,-,TGTGCCAGCAGACGGACAGGGAACAATGAGCAGTTCTTC,CASRRTGNNEQFF
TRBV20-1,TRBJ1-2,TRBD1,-,TGCAGTGCTAGAGACTACCTCAGGGGGGGGTATGGCTACACCTTC,CSARDYLRGGYGYTF
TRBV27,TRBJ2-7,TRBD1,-,TGTGCCAGCATGGGACAGTCCTACGAGCAGTACTTC,CASMGQSYEQYF
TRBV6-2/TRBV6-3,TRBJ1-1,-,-,TGTGCCAGCAGCCACCGAGGGGGTAACACTGAAGCTTTCTTT,CASSHRGGNTEAFF
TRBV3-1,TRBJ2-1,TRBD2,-,TGCGCCAGCAGTCGGAGAGGACTAGAGTACAATGAGCGGTTCTTC,CASSRRGLEYNERFF
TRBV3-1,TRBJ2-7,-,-,TGTGCCAGCAGCCAACTCGGACAGATCGACGAGCAGTACTTC,CASSQLGQIDEQYF
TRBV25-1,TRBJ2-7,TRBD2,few,TGTGCCAGCATGACTAGCGGGGGGCGCGAGCAGTACTTC,CASMTSGGREQYF
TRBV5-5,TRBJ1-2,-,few,TGTGCCAGCAGCTTAGGCCAGCGGCACTATGGCTACACCTTC,CASSLGQRHYGYTF
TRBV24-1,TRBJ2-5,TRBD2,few,TGTGCCACCAGTGGGGGCCTGAGCGGGGGGGCTTCAGAGACCCAGTACTTC,CATSGGLSGGASETQYF
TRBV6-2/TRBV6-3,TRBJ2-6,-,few,TGTGCCAGCGCAAGGGGGGGCGCTGGGGCCAACGTCCTGACTTTC,CASARGGAGANVLTF
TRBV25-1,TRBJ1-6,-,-,TGTGCCAGCAGTGAGAAGGCAGTGGGGAATTCACCCCTCCACTTT,CASSEKAVGNSPLHF
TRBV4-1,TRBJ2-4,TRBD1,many,TGCGCCAGCAGCCAAGGGCCGGGACAGGGAAATGTTCAGTACTTC,CASSQGPGQGNVQYF
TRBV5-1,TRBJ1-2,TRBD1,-,TGCGCCAGCCGCGATAGACCGGGACAGGGGGCGAATGGCTACACCTTC,CASRDRPGQGANGYTF
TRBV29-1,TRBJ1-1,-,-,TGCAGCGTTGGCGGGGGAGATGAAGCTTTCTTT,CSVGGGDEAFF
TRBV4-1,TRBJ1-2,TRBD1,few,TGCGCCAGCAGCCAAGATCTTAGGACAGGGGGCCTTGGCTACACCTTC,CASSQDLRTGGLGYTF